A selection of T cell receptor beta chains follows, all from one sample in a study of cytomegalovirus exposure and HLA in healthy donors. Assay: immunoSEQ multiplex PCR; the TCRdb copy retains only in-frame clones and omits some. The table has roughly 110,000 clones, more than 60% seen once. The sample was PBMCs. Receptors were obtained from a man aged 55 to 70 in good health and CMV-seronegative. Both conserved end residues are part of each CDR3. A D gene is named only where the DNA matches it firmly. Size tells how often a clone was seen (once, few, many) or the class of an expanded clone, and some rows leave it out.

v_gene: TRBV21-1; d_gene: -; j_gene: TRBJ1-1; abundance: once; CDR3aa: CASSRPRQVNTEAFF; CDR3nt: TGTGCCAGCAGCCGCCCCCGGCAGGTGAACACTGAAGCTTTCTTT
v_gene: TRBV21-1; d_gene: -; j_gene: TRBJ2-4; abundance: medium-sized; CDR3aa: CASSKRLAIKYF; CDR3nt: TGTGCCAGCAGCAAAAGACTAGCTATTAAGTACTTC
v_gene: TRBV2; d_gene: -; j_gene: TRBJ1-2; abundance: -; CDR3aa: CASSGLNYGYTF; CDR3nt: TGTGCCAGCTCAGGCCTTAACTATGGCTACACCTTC
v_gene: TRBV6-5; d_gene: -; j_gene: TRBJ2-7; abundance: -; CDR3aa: CASSYGGGRDYEQYF; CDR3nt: TGTGCCAGCAGTTACGGGGGGGGGCGGGACTACGAGCAGTACTTC
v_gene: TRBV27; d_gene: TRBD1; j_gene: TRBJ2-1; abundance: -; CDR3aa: CASSLPTGVSYNEQFF; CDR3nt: TGTGCCAGCAGTTTACCGACAGGGGTCTCCTACAATGAGCAGTTCTTC
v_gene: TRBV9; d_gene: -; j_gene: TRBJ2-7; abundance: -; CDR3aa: CASSVELAPYEQYF; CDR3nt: TGTGCCAGCAGCGTAGAGCTAGCACCCTACGAGCAGTACTTC
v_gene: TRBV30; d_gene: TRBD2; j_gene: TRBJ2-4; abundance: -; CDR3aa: CAWSPISGGGQYF; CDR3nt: TGTGCCTGGAGTCCAATTAGCGGGGGCGGTCAGTACTTC
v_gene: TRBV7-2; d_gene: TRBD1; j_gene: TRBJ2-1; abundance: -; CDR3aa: CASSLRTGSYNEQFF; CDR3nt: TGTGCCAGCAGCTTGAGGACAGGGTCCTACAATGAGCAGTTCTTC
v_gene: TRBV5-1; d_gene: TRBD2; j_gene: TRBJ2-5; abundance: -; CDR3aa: CASSPERGGLETQYF; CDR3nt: TGCGCCAGCAGCCCAGAGCGGGGGGGCTTGGAGACCCAGTACTTC
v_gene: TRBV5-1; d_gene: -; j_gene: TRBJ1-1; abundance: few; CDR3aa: CASSSPTGMNTEAFF; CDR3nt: TGCGCCAGCAGCTCGCCAACAGGCATGAACACTGAAGCTTTCTTT